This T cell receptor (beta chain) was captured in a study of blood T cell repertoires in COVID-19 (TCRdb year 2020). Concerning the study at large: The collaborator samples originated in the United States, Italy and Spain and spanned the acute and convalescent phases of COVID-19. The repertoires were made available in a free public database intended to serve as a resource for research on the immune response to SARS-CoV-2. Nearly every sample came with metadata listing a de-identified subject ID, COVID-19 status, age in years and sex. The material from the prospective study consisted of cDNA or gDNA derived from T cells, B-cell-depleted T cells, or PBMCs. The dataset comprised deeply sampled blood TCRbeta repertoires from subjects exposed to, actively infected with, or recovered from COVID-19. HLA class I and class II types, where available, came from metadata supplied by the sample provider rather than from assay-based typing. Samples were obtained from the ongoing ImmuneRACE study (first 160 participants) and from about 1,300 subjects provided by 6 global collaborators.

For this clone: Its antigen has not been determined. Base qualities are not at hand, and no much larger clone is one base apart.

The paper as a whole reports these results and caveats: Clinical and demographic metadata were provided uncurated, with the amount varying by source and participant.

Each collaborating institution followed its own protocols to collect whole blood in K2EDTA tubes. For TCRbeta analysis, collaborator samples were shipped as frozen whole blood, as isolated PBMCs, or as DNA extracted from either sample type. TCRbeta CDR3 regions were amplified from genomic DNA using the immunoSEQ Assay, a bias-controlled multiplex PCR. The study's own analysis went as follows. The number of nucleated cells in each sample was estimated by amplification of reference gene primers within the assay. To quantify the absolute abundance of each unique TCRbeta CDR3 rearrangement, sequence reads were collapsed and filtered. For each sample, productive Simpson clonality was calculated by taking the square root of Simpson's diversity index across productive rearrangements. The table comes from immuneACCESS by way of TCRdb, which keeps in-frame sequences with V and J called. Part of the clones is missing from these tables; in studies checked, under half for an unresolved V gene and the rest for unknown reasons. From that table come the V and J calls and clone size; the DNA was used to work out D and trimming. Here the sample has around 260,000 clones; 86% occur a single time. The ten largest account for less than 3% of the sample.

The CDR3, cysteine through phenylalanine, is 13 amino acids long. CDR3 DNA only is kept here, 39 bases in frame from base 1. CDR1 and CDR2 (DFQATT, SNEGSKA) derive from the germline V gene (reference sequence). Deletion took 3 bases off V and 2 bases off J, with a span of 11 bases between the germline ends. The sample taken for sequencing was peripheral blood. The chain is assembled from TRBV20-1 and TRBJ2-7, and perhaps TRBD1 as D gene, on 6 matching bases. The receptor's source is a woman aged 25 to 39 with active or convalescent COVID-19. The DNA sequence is TGCAGTGCTAGTCTGGACAGACCCTACGAGCAGTACTTC. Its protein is CSASLDRPYEQYF.